One TCR beta chain is described in this entry. This sample was included in a study of CD8 T cells in ankylosing spondylitis. One entry per CDR3 protein, called by TCRdb with MiXCR from the 5' RACE reads. The table includes roughly 280,000 distinct CDR3 sequences, roughly 20% detected once. V was pared by 8 bases and J by 1 base, with 11 bases of the junction left unmatched. CDR1 is DFQATT and CDR2 is SNEGSKA in the germline V gene (reference sequence). The CDR3 has 15 amino acids. The sample was blood, either unsorted or a sorted T cell fraction (not recorded which). The sequence came from a male donor with ankylosing spondylitis or in good health (not recorded which). The chain carries TRBV20-1 and TRBJ1-5; 7 nucleotides agree with TRBD1. As DNA, the CDR3 is TGCAGTAGAGCCGCTGGGACAGAAAGCAATCAGCCCCAGCATTTT. Protein sequence: CSRAAGTESNQPQHF.